These T cell receptor beta chains were read from a single sample in a study of cytomegalovirus exposure and HLA in healthy donors. Profiling relied on immunoSEQ multiplex PCR, and the TCRdb table lists in-frame clones only, not all of them. The table lists tens of thousands of clones, less than 85% of them singletons, with 15% to 20% in the top ten. The specimen sequenced was PBMCs. The receptors were gathered from a woman in her sixties or seventies in good health and CMV-seropositive. The CDR3 runs from the conserved cysteine through the conserved F or W. Fields, in order: clone size, D gene, V gene, J gene, CDR3 DNA, CDR3 protein. The D gene is left open where the match is weak. A clone size is listed for some rows: how often the clone was seen (once, few, many), or a class if it is expanded.

clone_size: NA
d_call: NA
v_call: TRBV9
j_call: TRBJ1-3
cdr3_nt: TGTGCCAGCAGCGTATTGGGGGGGCTGACTGGAAACACCATATATTTT
cdr3_aa: CASSVLGGLTGNTIYF

clone_size: NA
d_call: TRBD1
v_call: TRBV14
j_call: TRBJ1-1
cdr3_nt: TGTGCTAGCAGCCTCACACAGGGGATCGAAGCTTTCTTT
cdr3_aa: CASSLTQGIEAFF

clone_size: NA
d_call: NA
v_call: TRBV11-3
j_call: TRBJ2-2
cdr3_nt: TGTGCCAGCAGCTTCGAGTCGAACACCGGGGAGCTGTTTTTT
cdr3_aa: CASSFESNTGELFF

clone_size: NA
d_call: NA
v_call: TRBV27
j_call: TRBJ1-2
cdr3_nt: TGTGCCAGCAGCCCTGCCAGGGGTCAATCCCTAGCCCCTGGCTACACCTTC
cdr3_aa: CASSPARGQSLAPGYTF

clone_size: once
d_call: TRBD1
v_call: TRBV4-3
j_call: TRBJ2-2
cdr3_nt: TGCGCCAGCAGCCCGGGCCCGGGACAGGGCACCGGGGAGCTGTTTTTT
cdr3_aa: CASSPGPGQGTGELFF

clone_size: few
d_call: TRBD1
v_call: TRBV27
j_call: TRBJ1-3
cdr3_nt: TGTGCCACCAAGCAGACAGGGGACGTTGGTGGAAACACCATATATTTT
cdr3_aa: CATKQTGDVGGNTIYF

clone_size: NA
d_call: TRBD1
v_call: TRBV5-1
j_call: TRBJ1-1
cdr3_nt: TGCGCCAGCAGCTTGAACCCTGGGGCAGGGGGGAACACTGAAGCTTTCTTT
cdr3_aa: CASSLNPGAGGNTEAFF

clone_size: NA
d_call: NA
v_call: TRBV5-1
j_call: TRBJ1-1
cdr3_nt: TGCGCCAGCAGCCCTCGGACGGATGGTTTGGGGCAAGCTTTCTTT
cdr3_aa: CASSPRTDGLGQAFF

clone_size: NA
d_call: NA
v_call: TRBV16
j_call: TRBJ1-1
cdr3_nt: TGTGCCAGCAGCCCTCCCAAGGGAGGCTGGTCTGAAGCTTTCTTT
cdr3_aa: CASSPPKGGWSEAFF

clone_size: few
d_call: NA
v_call: TRBV5-6
j_call: TRBJ1-3
cdr3_nt: TGTGCCAGCAGCTTGATAACAGGGACGACTGGAAACACCATATATTTT
cdr3_aa: CASSLITGTTGNTIYF

clone_size: once
d_call: TRBD2
v_call: TRBV30
j_call: TRBJ2-3
cdr3_nt: TGTGCCTGGAGTACGGGACTAGCCGGGGATACGCAGTATTTT
cdr3_aa: CAWSTGLAGDTQYF

clone_size: NA
d_call: TRBD1
v_call: TRBV2
j_call: TRBJ2-3
cdr3_nt: TGTGCCAACATAACTACGTGGCCGGGACAGGATGAAACAGATACGCAGTATTTT
cdr3_aa: CANITTWPGQDETDTQYF

clone_size: NA
d_call: TRBD1
v_call: TRBV18
j_call: TRBJ2-7
cdr3_nt: TGTGCCAGCTCAGGGCAGGGACAGGGGGTCGTGGACGAGCAGTACTTC
cdr3_aa: CASSGQGQGVVDEQYF

clone_size: NA
d_call: NA
v_call: TRBV5-1
j_call: TRBJ1-1
cdr3_nt: TGCGCCAGCACCGGGGAATCCGGCACTGAAGCTTTCTTT
cdr3_aa: CASTGESGTEAFF

clone_size: NA
d_call: TRBD1
v_call: TRBV7-9
j_call: TRBJ1-1
cdr3_nt: TGTGCCAGCAGCCCGGGACAGTTTGGGACTGAAGCTTTCTTT
cdr3_aa: CASSPGQFGTEAFF

clone_size: once
d_call: TRBD2
v_call: TRBV29-1
j_call: TRBJ2-1
cdr3_nt: TGCAGCGTTTTAGGCAGCGGGGGATACAATGAGCAGTTCTTC
cdr3_aa: CSVLGSGGYNEQFF

clone_size: NA
d_call: TRBD1
v_call: TRBV6-6
j_call: TRBJ2-7
cdr3_nt: TGTGCCAGCACCGCCTGGGGACAGGGCGGCGAGCAGTACTTC
cdr3_aa: CASTAWGQGGEQYF

clone_size: few
d_call: NA
v_call: TRBV10-3
j_call: TRBJ2-4
cdr3_nt: TGTGCCATCAGGGGGGAGGTCAAAAACATTCAGTACTTC
cdr3_aa: CAIRGEVKNIQYF

clone_size: NA
d_call: NA
v_call: TRBV7-2
j_call: TRBJ1-6
cdr3_nt: TGTGCCAGCAGCCCTGACCGATCTAGTTCACCCCTCCACTTT
cdr3_aa: CASSPDRSSSPLHF

clone_size: NA
d_call: NA
v_call: TRBV20-1
j_call: TRBJ2-3
cdr3_nt: TGCAGTGCCAAAGCTGGAGATACGCAGTATTTT
cdr3_aa: CSAKAGDTQYF

clone_size: NA
d_call: NA
v_call: TRBV7-8
j_call: TRBJ1-2
cdr3_nt: TGTGCCAGCAGCTTTCCCGGGACTCCGGGTGGCTACACCTTC
cdr3_aa: CASSFPGTPGGYTF

clone_size: NA
d_call: TRBD1
v_call: TRBV2
j_call: TRBJ1-2
cdr3_nt: TGTGCCAGCAGTGGACAGGGCTATTATGGCTACACCTTC
cdr3_aa: CASSGQGYYGYTF

clone_size: NA
d_call: NA
v_call: TRBV23-1
j_call: TRBJ2-7
cdr3_nt: TGCGCCAGCACCAGTTTTCACAGTATCTCCTACGAGCAGTACTTC
cdr3_aa: CASTSFHSISYEQYF

clone_size: NA
d_call: TRBD1
v_call: TRBV6-1
j_call: TRBJ1-2
cdr3_nt: TGTGCCAGCAGTACGGGACAGGGGTTTCGGGGCTTC
cdr3_aa: CASSTGQGFRGF

clone_size: NA
d_call: NA
v_call: TRBV19
j_call: TRBJ2-7
cdr3_nt: TGTGCCAGTAGTAACTCGTTCGGGGGCTACGAGCAGTACTTC
cdr3_aa: CASSNSFGGYEQYF

clone_size: NA
d_call: NA
v_call: TRBV5-1
j_call: TRBJ2-5
cdr3_nt: TGCGCCAGCAGCCCGGACAGCACCCCAGAGACCCAGTACTTC
cdr3_aa: CASSPDSTPETQYF